The 10 T cell receptor beta chains below come from one sample, sequenced in a study of human T cells and chemical hapten exposure. Time point meaning: pre-sensitization, week 0. This sample's treatment: therapeutic diphenylcyclopropenone sensitization with weekly scalp DPC. Each CDR3 protein gets one entry after TCRdb re-called the RACE reads with MiXCR. Of around 380,000 distinct CDR3 sequences detected, about 5% appear once; the ten largest clones hold around 8.8%. This specimen was whole blood, taken in connection with sensitization to the hapten diphenylcyclopropenone (DPC). These receptors were collected from a woman aged 18-35 years with alopecia areata. Some clones in this sample may be carry-over from other donors' samples.

V usage is TRBV5-1 and J usage is TRBJ2-7; TRBD1 aligns across 7 bases. Germline assignment: CDR1 SGHRS and CDR2 YFSETQ. The CDR3 contains 16 residues. V shed 3 bases and J 3 bases; nucleotides not matched to a gene: 12. The chain's CDR3 is CASSSKGGTDNYEQYF. The CDR3, as DNA: TGCGCCAGCAGCTCAAAAGGTGGGACAGACAACTACGAGCAGTACTTC.

This clonotype was counted at least ten times. The chain has TRBV6-6 and TRBJ2-1; no reliable D call. This CDR3 spans 14 amino acids. CDR1 MNHNY and CDR2 SVGAGI come from the germline V gene (reference sequence). Trimming removed 0 bases at V and 8 bases at J, with 11 bases between. DNA of the CDR3: TGTGCCAGCAGTTACTCGGGAAGAGAGGATGAGCAGTTCTTC. Encoded protein: CASSYSGREDEQFF.

This clonotype was seen a few times. The chain recombines TRBV28 with TRBJ2-1, with TRBD2 as a possible D gene (5 bases). Germline V lookup: CDR1 MDHEN, CDR2 SYDVKM. The CDR3 sequence is 17 residues long. V lost 3 bases, J lost 1 base, and 16 bases lay in between. CDR3 DNA sequence: TGTGCCAGCAGTTTTCTCGGAGCGGTTCATTCCTACAATGAGCAGTTCTTC. Protein: CASSFLGAVHSYNEQFF.

The chain carries TRBV6-1 and TRBJ2-3; unclear D gene. Germline loops: CDR1 MNHNS, CDR2 SASEGT. Trimming took 6 bases from V and 0 from J, leaving 7 bases between them. The CDR3 runs to 13 residues. Here the CDR3 reads CASSWGSTDTQYF. DNA of the CDR3: TGTGCCAGCAGCTGGGGTAGCACAGATACGCAGTATTTT.

This clonotype was recorded at least ten times. The V gene is TRBV28, the J gene TRBJ1-5; a possible D gene is TRBD1 (5 bases). Germline V lookup: CDR1 MDHEN, CDR2 SYDVKM. The CDR3 spans 14 residues. V was pared by 5 bases and J by 9 bases, with 17 bases between. This CDR3 is CASSTGTKRAPQHF. The DNA for the CDR3 is TGTGCCAGCAGTACCGGGACGAAGAGGGCGCCCCAGCATTTT.

This chain links TRBV7-9 with TRBJ2-3, with 7 bases identical to TRBD2. From germline, CDR1 is SEHNR and CDR2 FQNEAQ (reference sequence). J lost 0 bases, V lost 0 bases, and 3 bases had no gene match. This CDR3 has 16 residues. In DNA, the CDR3 is TGTGCCAGCAGCTTAGCGGCTAGCGGTAGCACAGATACGCAGTATTTT. This translates into CASSLAASGSTDTQYF.

The table lists this clonotype with many counts. This chain links TRBV7-2 with TRBJ2-1, with TRBD2 as a possible D gene (6 bases). V was pared by 5 bases and J by 1 base, with 18 bases between. The CDR3 is 17 amino acids. Looked up from germline, CDR1 is SGHTA and CDR2 is FQGNSA. Written as DNA, the CDR3 is TGTGCCAGCAGCCTACTTCTGTCCGGGACTTCCTACAATGAGCAGTTCTTC. As protein: CASSLLLSGTSYNEQFF. The entire variable domain, with the rest obtained from reference TRBV7-2 and TRBJ2-1, is as follows: GAGVSQSPSNKVTEKGKDVELRCDPISGHTALYWYRQSLGQGLEFLIYFQGNSAPDKSGLPSDRFSAERTGGSVSTLTIQRTQQEDSAVYLCASSLLLSGTSYNEQFFGPGTRLTVL.

This clonotype came up a few times. The rearrangement uses TRBV7-8 and TRBJ1-4; TRBD1 might be the D (6 bases). V lost 6 bases and J lost 8, with 22 bases in between. The length of the CDR3 is 16 residues. Germline CDR1 reads SGHVS; CDR2 reads FQNEAQ. As DNA, the CDR3 is TGTGCCAGCAGTTCCCACAGGGTGGCTAGTGGGGAAAAACTGTTTTTT. This codes for CASSSHRVASGEKLFF.

The gene calls are TRBV6-2 or TRBV6-3 and TRBJ1-1; 9 bases match TRBD1. This CDR3 has 16 residues. Germline CDR1 is MNHEY and CDR2 is SVGEGT. V dropped 0 bases and J dropped 4; count of bases not matched to a gene: 6. The CDR3 spells CASSYSSDRGTTEAFF. The CDR3 coding sequence is TGTGCCAGCAGTTACTCGTCAGACAGGGGGACCACTGAAGCTTTCTTT.

This clonotype turned up a few times. The chain recombines TRBV7-2 with TRBJ1-2, with D unclear. CDR1 SGHTA and CDR2 FQGNSA come from the germline V gene. V gave up 5 bases and J gave up 8 bases, with 18 bases separating them. This CDR3 is 14 amino acids long. CDR3 nucleotides: TGTGCCAGCAGCGCCTGGACGGAGGCTAGGGGCTACACCTTC. Residues: CASSAWTEARGYTF. The full variable domain, completed using reference TRBV7-2 and TRBJ1-2, is GAGVSQSPSNKVTEKGKDVELRCDPISGHTALYWYRQSLGQGLEFLIYFQGNSAPDKSGLPSDRFSAERTGGSVSTLTIQRTQQEDSAVYLCASSAWTEARGYTFGSGTRLTVV.